This T cell receptor beta chain originates from a study of blood T cell repertoires in COVID-19. Turning to the study itself: COVID-19 samples collected from the United States, Italy and Spain covered acute and convalescent phases.

Libraries were prepared by immunoSEQ multiplex PCR; TCRdb keeps only in-frame clonotypes and omits some of them. The table shows around 170,000 clones, with 88% occurring only once. Cohort placement rested on clinical history that participants reported themselves. What the recovered Cohort 3 donors had was two negative PCRs, clearance, or symptom resolution. Germline values: CDR1 SNHLY, CDR2 FYNNEI. Between the trimmed V and J ends, which lost 9 bases and 4 bases, there was a span of 22 bases. This CDR3 has 15 amino acids. The source of this sequence is a woman younger than 35 who had recovered from COVID-19. The rearrangement links TRBV2 to TRBJ2-7; no definite D call. Sequenced input: PBMCs or T cells enriched from blood (not recorded which). Written as DNA, the CDR3 is TGTGCCAGGTACGCGAAAACAAGTTCAGGATACGAGCAGTACTTC. Its translation: CARYAKTSSGYEQYF.